This TCR beta chain was sequenced during a study of CD8+CD57+ T cells in acquired aplastic anemia. Overall study: The sorted CD4+ and CD8+ cells yielded an average around 3 ug of DNA.

This CDR3 has 16 residues. The germline gives CDR1 SGHRS, CDR2 YFSETQ. Losses at the gene ends were 0 bases for V and 11 bases for J; bases not matched to a gene: 15. Genomic DNA, the template, was used for profiling of the TCR beta VDJ and CDR3. A single record per CDR3 protein comes from TCRdb applying MiXCR to the reads. There are 200,000 to 250,000 distinct CDR3 sequences in the sample; about half occur only once, and just under 20% lies in the top ten. Patients chosen for sequencing had CD8+CD57+ cells that had expanded, as shown by flow cytometry. Severe acquired aplastic anemia was present in every patient. On this clonotype: Its antigen is undetermined.

Whole-study results and caveats: Researchers report that 25 to 35 CD8+ CDR3 sequences appeared in both patients and controls.

Sequences were obtained from sorted CD4+, CD8+, or CD8+CD57+ T cells (not recorded which) from PBMCs. This rearrangement joins TRBV5-1 to TRBJ2-5, with TRBD1 matching 8 bases. The TCR comes from a human donor with aplastic anemia. The CDR3 loop is CASSLGGTGQWRAQYF. As DNA, the CDR3 is TGCGCCAGCAGCTTGGGTGGGACAGGCCAATGGAGGGCTCAGTACTTC.